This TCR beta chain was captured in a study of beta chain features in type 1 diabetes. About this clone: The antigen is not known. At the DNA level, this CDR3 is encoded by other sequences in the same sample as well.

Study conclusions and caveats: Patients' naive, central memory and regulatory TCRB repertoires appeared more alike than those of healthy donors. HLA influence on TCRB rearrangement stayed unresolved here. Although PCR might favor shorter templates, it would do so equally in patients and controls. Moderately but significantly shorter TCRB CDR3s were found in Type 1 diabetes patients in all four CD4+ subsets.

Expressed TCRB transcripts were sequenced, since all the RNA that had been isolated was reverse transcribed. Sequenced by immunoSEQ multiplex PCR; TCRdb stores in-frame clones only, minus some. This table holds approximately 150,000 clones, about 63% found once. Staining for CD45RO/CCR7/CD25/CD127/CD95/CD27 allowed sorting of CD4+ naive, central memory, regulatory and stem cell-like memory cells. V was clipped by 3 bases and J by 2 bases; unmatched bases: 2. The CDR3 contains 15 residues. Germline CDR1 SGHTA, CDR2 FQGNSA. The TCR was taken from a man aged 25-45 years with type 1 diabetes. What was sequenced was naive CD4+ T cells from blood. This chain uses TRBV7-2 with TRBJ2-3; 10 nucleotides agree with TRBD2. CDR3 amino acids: CASSLLAGDTDTQYF. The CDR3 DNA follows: TGTGCCAGCAGCTTGCTAGCGGGGGACACAGATACGCAGTATTTT. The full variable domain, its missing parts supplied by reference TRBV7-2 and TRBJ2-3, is GAGVSQSPSNKVTEKGKDVELRCDPISGHTALYWYRQSLGQGLEFLIYFQGNSAPDKSGLPSDRFSAERTGGSVSTLTIQRTQQEDSAVYLCASSLLAGDTDTQYFGPGTRLTVL.